Each of the 22 T cell receptor beta chains below was sequenced from the same sample in a study of blood T cell repertoires in COVID-19. Data came from immunoSEQ multiplex PCR; TCRdb stores just in-frame clones and leaves some out. The sample consists of hundreds of thousands of clones, about 83% of them appearing once. Sequences were obtained from peripheral blood. The receptor set was obtained from a woman in her 30s with COVID-19, enrolled during active disease.

CDR3 nucleotide sequence: TGCGCCAGCAGCCAGAAGGACAGGGGGAATGCCGGGGAGCTGTTTTTT. This encodes CASSQKDRGNAGELFF. The chain has TRBV4-1 and TRBJ2-2, with 10 nucleotides matching TRBD1. Germline V lookup: CDR1 MGHRA, CDR2 YSYEKL. Trimming removed 3 bases from V and 6 bases from J; junction bases left unmatched: 7. This CDR3 is 16 amino acids long.

This clone was seen more than once but under ten times. The rearrangement uses TRBV2 and TRBJ2-7, with TRBD1 matching 11 bases. Germline V lookup: CDR1 SNHLY, CDR2 FYNNEI. J was trimmed by 1 base and V by 6 bases; bases with no gene match: 5. The CDR3 has 15 amino acids. The CDR3 coding sequence is TGTGCCAGCAGAGAGGGACAGGGGGGATCCTACGAGCAGTACTTC. It codes for CASREGQGGSYEQYF.

The chain joins TRBV21-1 to TRBJ2-7; TRBD2 is the table's D call and was not checked against the DNA. TRBV21-1 is a listed pseudogene. This CDR3 region has 17 residues. This CDR3 is CASSHSGLAGLTYEQYF. The CDR3 bases are TGTGCCAGCAGCCATTCCGGACTAGCGGGTTTGACATACGAGCAGTACTTC.

This clone was found a few times. This chain uses TRBV24-1 with TRBJ2-5, with D unclear. CDR3 length: 13 amino acids. V was clipped by 5 bases and J by 5 bases, with 11 bases between them. Germline assignment: CDR1 KGHDR and CDR2 SFDVKD. The CDR3 spells CATSGTPKETQYF. The DNA for the CDR3 is TGTGCCACCAGTGGAACTCCCAAGGAGACCCAGTACTTC.

The rearrangement joins TRBV7-9 to TRBJ1-3; a possible D gene is TRBD1 (6 bases). V lost 1 base and J 8 bases, leaving 9 bases between the germline ends. Germline V lookup: CDR1 SEHNR, CDR2 FQNEAQ (reference sequence). The CDR3 consists of 13 residues. The CDR3 is CASSLGEGDTIYF. Here the CDR3 DNA reads TGTGCCAGCAGCTTAGGAGAGGGGGACACCATATATTTT.

The V gene is TRBV12-3 or TRBV12-4, the J gene TRBJ2-5; D unresolved. The germline V and J ends were trimmed by 3 bases and 3 bases, with 5 bases remaining between them. The CDR3 is 12 residues long. CDR3 nucleotides: TGTGCCAGCAGTTTTAGAGAAGAGACCCAGTACTTC. This encodes CASSFREETQYF.

The chain links TRBV7-2 to TRBJ2-5; TRBD1 aligns across 12 bases. J lost 5 bases, V lost 5 bases, and 6 bases had no gene match. Germline V gives CDR1 SGHTA, CDR2 FQGNSA. This CDR3 contains 15 residues. CDR3 sequence reads: CASSRDRGRSETQYF. In nucleotides, the CDR3 is TGTGCCAGCAGCAGGGACAGGGGGCGCTCGGAGACCCAGTACTTC.

This chain connects TRBV4-2 to TRBJ2-1; 7 bases line up with TRBD2. Germline CDR1 and CDR2: LGHNA and YNFKEQ. The CDR3 covers 17 residues. V lost 0 bases, J lost 2 bases, and 7 bases stayed unmatched. CDR3 protein: CASSQDGGGSPYNEQFF. Written as DNA, the CDR3 is TGTGCCAGCAGCCAAGATGGCGGCGGGAGCCCCTACAATGAGCAGTTCTTC.

The chain is built from TRBV7-9 and TRBJ2-7, with D perhaps matching TRBD1 (6 bases). V shed 0 bases and J shed 2 bases, with 11 bases lying between them. The CDR3 covers 15 residues. Germline lookup yields CDR1 SEHNR and CDR2 FQNEAQ (reference sequence). Here the CDR3 reads CASSLARNRAYEQYF. CDR3 coding DNA: TGTGCCAGCAGCTTAGCGCGGAACAGGGCCTACGAGCAGTACTTC.

The chain has TRBV28 and TRBJ2-3; TRBD1 matches at 9 bases. This CDR3 contains 14 residues. The germline gives CDR1 MDHEN, CDR2 SYDVKM. V trimming: 8 bases; J trimming: 5 bases; junction bases outside the gene matches: 8. The CDR3 coding sequence is TGTGCCAGCCTTACAGGGGGCGAGGGAGATACGCAGTATTTT. It specifies CASLTGGEGDTQYF. Combining the CDR3 with reference TRBV28 and TRBJ2-3 gives the whole variable domain DVKVTQSSRYLVKRTGEKVFLECVQDMDHENMFWYRQDPGLGLRLIYFSYDVKMKEKGDIPEGYSVSREKKERFSLILESASTNQTSMYLCASLTGGEGDTQYFGPGTRLTVL.

V is TRBV11-2 and J is TRBJ2-2; no definite D call. Germline values: CDR1 SGHAT, CDR2 FQNNGV. CDR3 length: 13 amino acids. Trimming removed 3 bases from V and 7 bases from J, with 9 bases in between. The CDR3 is CASSFRSNGELFF. The CDR3 DNA follows: TGTGCCAGCAGCTTTAGATCGAACGGGGAGCTGTTTTTT.

The chain joins TRBV25-1 to TRBJ1-2; D is uncertain. Trimming took 4 bases from V and 6 from J, leaving 18 bases between them. The CDR3 has 15 amino acids. Germline lookup yields CDR1 MGHDK and CDR2 SYGVNS. The CDR3: CASSGAGLMTHGYTF. The CDR3 bases are TGTGCCAGCAGTGGGGCGGGCCTCATGACCCATGGCTACACCTTC.

This clone was observed a few times. The CDR3, as DNA: TGTGCCAGTAGTTTGACAGGGAGCTATGGCTACACCTTC. Translation gives CASSLTGSYGYTF. The chain is built from TRBV19 and TRBJ1-2; 7 nucleotides line up with TRBD1. CDR1 is LNHDA, CDR2 SQIVND, per germline (reference sequence). The CDR3 covers 13 residues. V lost 5 bases and J lost 4; bases outside the gene matches: 4. Looking up the rest from reference TRBV19 and TRBJ1-2 gives the full variable domain: DGGITQSPKYLFRKEGQNVTLSCEQNLNHDAMYWYRQDPGQGLRLIYYSQIVNDFQKGDIAEGYSVSREKKESFPLTVTSAQKNPTAFYLCASSLTGSYGYTFGSGTRLTVV.

The chain links TRBV5-6 to TRBJ1-5, with a possible D match to TRBD1 (6 bases). Germline V gene sequence: CDR1 SGHDT, CDR2 YYEEEE. V dropped 0 bases and J dropped 3 bases, with 13 bases sitting between them. This CDR3 spans 16 amino acids. The CDR3 DNA sequence: TGTGCCAGCAGCTTGGGGGGGCAGGGTCTCAATCAGCCCCAGCATTTT. Its protein product is CASSLGGQGLNQPQHF.

J is TRBJ1-1 and V is TRBV7-2; the D is unclear. CDR3 length: 14 residues. V lost 7 bases and J lost 1, with 13 bases in between. The germline gives CDR1 SGHTA, CDR2 FQGNSA. DNA of the CDR3: TGTGCCAGCAAGAGGATTCTTACGAACACTGAAGCTTTCTTT. The encoded protein is CASKRILTNTEAFF.

This clone showed up just a few times. In DNA, the CDR3 is TGTGCCAGCAGCTTAGCAGCAGGGGGCCACTATGGCTACACCTTC. It codes for CASSLAAGGHYGYTF. This chain joins TRBV11-2 and TRBJ1-2; 8 bases match TRBD1. The germline gives CDR1 SGHAT, CDR2 FQNNGV. The CDR3 runs to 15 residues. Losses at the gene ends were 1 base for V and 3 bases for J; bases not matched to a gene: 4.

The genes are TRBV6-4 and TRBJ2-1; tentative D call: TRBD1 (5 bases). Germline V CDR1 and CDR2: MRHNA, SNTAGT. Between the trimmed V and J ends, which lost 3 bases and 6 bases, there was a span of 9 bases. This CDR3 spans 13 amino acids. The CDR3 loop is CASSEGPFNEQFF. DNA for the CDR3: TGTGCCAGCAGTGAGGGGCCCTTCAATGAGCAGTTCTTC.

The V gene is TRBV19, the J gene TRBJ2-1; 8 bases map to TRBD2. CDR1 and CDR2 from the germline V gene are LNHDA and SQIVND (reference sequence). The CDR3 has 14 residues. The V segment lost 10 bases and the J segment 3 bases; nucleotides outside the gene matches: 8. CDR3 DNA: TGTGCCACCGCGGCACTAGCGGACTACAATGAGCAGTTCTTC. This sequence encodes CATAALADYNEQFF. Using reference TRBV19 and TRBJ2-1 for the parts outside the CDR3, the full variable domain is DGGITQSPKYLFRKEGQNVTLSCEQNLNHDAMYWYRQDPGQGLRLIYYSQIVNDFQKGDIAEGYSVSREKKESFPLTVTSAQKNPTAFYLCATAALADYNEQFFGPGTRLTVL.

This rearrangement joins TRBV5-1 to TRBJ1-1; tentative D call: TRBD1 (6 bases). Per the germline V gene, CDR1 is SGHRS and CDR2 is YFSETQ. With 1 base removed from V and 1 base from J, the gap between germline ends came to 17 bases. This CDR3 is 17 amino acids long. CDR3 sequence (DNA): TGCGCCAGCAGCTTGCGCCGTATGGTGACAGGGAACACTGAAGCTTTCTTT. Its protein is CASSLRRMVTGNTEAFF. Based on the CDR3 plus reference TRBV5-1 and TRBJ1-1, the full variable domain is KAGVTQTPRYLIKTRGQQVTLSCSPISGHRSVSWYQQTPGQGLQFLFEYFSETQRNKGNFPGRFSGRQFSNSRSEMNVSTLELGDSALYLCASSLRRMVTGNTEAFFGQGTRLTVV.

The V and J genes are TRBV21-1 and TRBJ2-7; the table's D call, TRBD1, was not checked against the DNA. TRBV21-1 is a pseudogene. The CDR3 is 15 residues long. CDR3 protein: CASSKVNRGRVEQYF. CDR3 bases: TGTGCCAGCAGCAAAGTGAACAGGGGAAGGGTCGAGCAGTACTTC.

The CDR3 DNA is TGTGCCACCAGCAGATATCGACAGGGCTATGGCTACACCTTC. This gives the protein CATSRYRQGYGYTF. The V call is TRBV15, the J call TRBJ1-2, with 7 bases lining up with TRBD1. CDR1 is LNHNV and CDR2 is YYDKDF in the germline V gene (reference sequence). The CDR3 spans 14 residues. J lost 4 bases, V lost 2 bases, and 4 bases had no gene match.

The chain links TRBV7-2 to TRBJ1-1, with 8 bases fitting TRBD1. CDR1 is SGHTA, CDR2 FQGNSA, per germline. After removal of 0 bases from V and 4 bases from J, the junction contained 4 bases not matched to a gene. The CDR3 is made up of 15 amino acids. For the CDR3, the DNA is TGTGCCAGCAGCTTAGCTCTTGACAGGGGCACTGAAGCTTTCTTT. Encoded protein: CASSLALDRGTEAFF.